A single T cell receptor beta chain is shown here with its context. This clone's antigen is unknown. Base qualities are not recorded, but no much larger clone differs from it by a single base. This specimen belongs to a study of OX40 agonist ivuxolimab in advanced cancers. For the study in its entirety: Ivuxolimab was a fully human IgG2 agonistic monoclonal antibody targeting the costimulatory receptor OX40 (CD134). The point of sequencing TCRbeta in the periphery was to test whether ivuxolimab changed TCR sequence diversity and drove clonal T-cell expansion. A male proportion of approximately 83% and a mean age of 60 years, ranging from about 20 to 80, were recorded for the dose-escalation cohort. Partial responses were achieved by three dose-escalation patients, of whom one had hepatocellular carcinoma and two had cutaneous melanoma. Of the roughly 52 dose-escalation patients, hepatocellular carcinoma was present in roughly 19, melanoma in approximately 15, renal cell carcinoma in 9 and head and neck cancer in 9. The paper covers the monotherapy dose-escalation part of the phase I ivuxolimab trial, which included N of about 51 patients. Intravenous ivuxolimab was administered to patients every 2 weeks at six dose levels: 0.01, 0.1, 0.3, 1.5, 3 and 10 mg/kg. Patients were allowed to have had prior anti-PD-1, anti-PD-L1 or anti-CTLA-4 therapy, and around two fifths of the dose-escalation patients had been treated with checkpoint inhibitors. The investigation overall reported the following: On average, CD8+ T cells showed more expanded clones than CD4+ T cells after ivuxolimab. At doses of 0.1 to 3.0 mg/kg, clonal expansion of both CD4+ and CD8+ blood T cells was observed from baseline to week 6. The antigen specificity of the clonally expanded peripheral T cells was not determined. Low levels of normalized T-cell clonal expansion were also seen in some nonresponding patients. In partial responders in the 0.1-3.0 mg/kg groups, normalized peripheral clonal expansion was found to be among the lowest, especially among CD8+ T cells.

For sequencing of the TCRbeta CDR3 region, genomic DNA was extracted from the sorted cells. The immunoSEQ Assay was used to sequence the TCRbeta CDR3 regions. The source is immuneACCESS, and TCRdb retained only in-frame sequences with V and J called. Part of the clones is not carried over; for the studies checked, unresolved V genes explain less than half of this, and the remainder is unexplained. This sample comprises tens of thousands of clones, 75% to 90% of them detected only once. The top ten hold roughly 1.3% of the sample. Patients with a history of autoimmune disease or receiving systemic immunosuppression were excluded from the trial. Peripheral blood for TCR sequencing was collected from all dose cohorts at baseline, on cycle 4 day 1, and on cycle 7 day 1. Samples came from an open-label, multicenter, first-in-human phase I dose-escalation trial of ivuxolimab. The trial enrolled adults with locally advanced or metastatic head and neck squamous cell, hepatocellular, melanoma or renal cell carcinoma. Before TCR sequencing, CD4+ T cells and CD8+ T cells were sorted from peripheral blood as separate populations.

Including the terminal cysteine and phenylalanine, the CDR3 comprises 14 residues. This entry keeps only the CDR3 DNA: 42 bases, framed from base 1. Trimming removed 10 bases from V and 3 bases from J, leaving 17 bases between the germline ends. From a lookup of the germline V gene, CDR1 and CDR2 are MDHEN and SYDVKM. This clonotype was sampled from an adult with an advanced solid tumor such as melanoma, head and neck, liver or kidney cancer. Specimen: CD4+ or CD8+ T cells sorted from blood, collected in a trial of the OX40 agonist ivuxolimab. The chain employs TRBV28 and TRBJ2-3; the D segment is perhaps TRBD1 or TRBD2, each sharing 6 matched bases. The DNA sequence is given as TGTGCCACCTTCCCCCAGGGGAGGACAGATACGCAGTATTTT. This yields the protein CATFPQGRTDTQYF. The entire variable domain, with the stretches around the CDR3 drawn from the reference TRBV28 and TRBJ2-3 proteins, is DVKVTQSSRYLVKRTGEKVFLECVQDMDHENMFWYRQDPGLGLRLIYFSYDVKMKEKGDIPEGYSVSREKKERFSLILESASTNQTSMYLCATFPQGRTDTQYFGPGTRLTVL.